This T cell receptor (beta chain) was profiled in a study of T cell responses to AZD1222 COVID-19 vaccine. As regards this clone: No antigen is known for it.

The repertoire was sequenced with immunoSEQ multiplex PCR; TCRdb's copy has only in-frame clones and lacks some. Of about 48,000 clones detected, approximately 86% appear once; the ten largest clones hold roughly 6.4%. The study's findings and limits: Only a handful of individuals given AZD1222 were seropositive at baseline. The donors showed a predominance of white British ancestry and of females, with possible underestimation of clonal diversity. No day 14 peak samples; only post-peak repertoires were characterized.

The clonotype was recovered from an adult who received the AZD1222 COVID-19 vaccine. Specimen: peripheral blood, collected 28 days after the second AZD1222 dose.

The CDR3 nucleotides are TGTGCCAGCTCATCCAGGGGGCGAGATGGCTACACCTTC. Amino acid sequence: CASSSRGRDGYTF. This rearrangement joins TRBV27 to TRBJ1-2; 8 bases line up with TRBD1. Trimming removed 8 bases from V and 6 bases from J; junction bases left unmatched: 8. Germline V gene sequence: CDR1 MNHEY, CDR2 SMNVEV (reference sequence). This CDR3 is 13 amino acids long.